This T cell receptor beta chain was sequenced during a study of cytotoxic CD8 clonotypes in ibrutinib-treated CLL. Germline CDR1 and CDR2: MDHEN and SYDVKM. Trimming removed 1 base at V and 4 bases at J, with 10 bases between. The length of the CDR3 is 14 residues. Libraries were prepared by immunoSEQ multiplex PCR; TCRdb keeps only in-frame clonotypes and omits some of them. The table has approximately 40,000 clones, around 70% seen once. The TCR originated in a human donor with chronic lymphocytic leukemia. Sequences were derived from PBMCs, sampled at disease progression, from a patient treated with ibrutinib. The chain combines TRBV28 with TRBJ1-1; D possibly corresponds to TRBD1 (5 bases). The CDR3 region is CASSLLGVGTEAFF. CDR3 nucleotide sequence: TGTGCCAGCAGTTTATTGGGGGTGGGCACTGAAGCTTTCTTT.